This T cell receptor beta chain came from a study of shared clonotypes between healthy human individuals. About the study: A few men and a couple of women, aged 18 to 49, were donors.

The CDR3 consists of 13 residues. Germline V gene lookup returns CDR1 MNHNY and CDR2 SVGAGI (reference sequence). The trim removed 7 bases at V and 4 bases at J, leaving 5 bases unmatched. Study outcomes and limitations: Larger richness was generally estimated for naive than memory subsets.

All the donors were Caucasian adults who lived in Nashville, Tennessee. Data came from immunoSEQ multiplex PCR; TCRdb stores just in-frame clones and leaves some out. The sample gives about 2.4 million clones, 80% to 95% of which show up once; around 0.37% is in the top ten. A note on this clone: Its antigen is unidentified.

The TCR comes from a man between 18 and 29 years old in good health. Some clones in this sample may be carry-over from other donors' samples. The J gene is TRBJ2-7, the V gene TRBV6-6; 9 bases map to TRBD2. The sequencing sample was made of naive CD4+ T cells from PBMCs. Subset noted: CD45RA+ positively selected. The CDR3 nucleotides are TGTGCCAGCAACCCTAGCGGGATTTACGAGCAGTACTTC. It codes for CASNPSGIYEQYF.